Described below is a single TCR beta chain sequence and its context. This entry comes from a study of T cell responses to AZD1222 COVID-19 vaccine. Produced via immunoSEQ multiplex PCR; TCRdb's table is partial and in-frame only. Of about 110,000 clones listed, over 85% are singletons. V lost 4 bases, J lost 3 bases, and 16 bases lay in between. The CDR3 consists of 15 residues. Germline V CDR1 and CDR2: SEHNR, FQNEAQ (reference sequence). Specimen: peripheral blood, collected on day 0 of MenACWY control vaccination. V gene TRBV7-9 combines with J gene TRBJ2-7; D unclear. The clonotype comes from an adult in good health. CDR3 in amino acids: CASSYARATSYEQYF. The CDR3 bases are TGTGCCAGCAGCTACGCTCGGGCTACGAGCTACGAGCAGTACTTC.